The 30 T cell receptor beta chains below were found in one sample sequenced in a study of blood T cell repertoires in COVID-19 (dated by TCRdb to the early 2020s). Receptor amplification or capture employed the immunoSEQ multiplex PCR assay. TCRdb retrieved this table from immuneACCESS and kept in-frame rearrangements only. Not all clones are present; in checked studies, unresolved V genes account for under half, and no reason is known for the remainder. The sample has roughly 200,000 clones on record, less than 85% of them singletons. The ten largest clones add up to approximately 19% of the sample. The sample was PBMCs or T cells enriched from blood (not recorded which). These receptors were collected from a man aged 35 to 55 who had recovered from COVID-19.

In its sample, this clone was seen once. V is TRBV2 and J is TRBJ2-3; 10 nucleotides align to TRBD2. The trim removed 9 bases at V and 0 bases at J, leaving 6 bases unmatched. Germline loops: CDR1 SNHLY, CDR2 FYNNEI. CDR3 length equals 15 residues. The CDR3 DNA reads TGTGCCAGAGCCGGGACTAGCGTTAGCACAGATACGCAGTATTTT. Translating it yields CARAGTSVSTDTQYF.

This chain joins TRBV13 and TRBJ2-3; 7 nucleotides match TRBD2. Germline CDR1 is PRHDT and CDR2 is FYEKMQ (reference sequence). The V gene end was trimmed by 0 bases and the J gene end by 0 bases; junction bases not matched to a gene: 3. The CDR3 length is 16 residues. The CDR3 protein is CASSLGLAASTDTQYF. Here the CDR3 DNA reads TGTGCCAGCAGCTTAGGTCTAGCGGCTAGCACAGATACGCAGTATTTT.

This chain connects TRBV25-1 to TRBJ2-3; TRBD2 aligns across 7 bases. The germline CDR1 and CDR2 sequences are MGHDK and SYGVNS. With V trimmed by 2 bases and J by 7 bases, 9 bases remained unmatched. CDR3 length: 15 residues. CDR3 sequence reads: CASSENLREPHTQYF. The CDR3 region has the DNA TGTGCCAGCAGTGAAAACTTGCGGGAGCCCCATACGCAGTATTTT. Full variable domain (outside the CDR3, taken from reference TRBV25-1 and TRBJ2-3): EADIYQTPRYLVIGTGKKITLECSQTMGHDKMYWYQQDPGMELHLIHYSYGVNSTEKGDLSSESTVSRIRTEHFPLTLESARPSHTSQYLCASSENLREPHTQYFGPGTRLTVL.

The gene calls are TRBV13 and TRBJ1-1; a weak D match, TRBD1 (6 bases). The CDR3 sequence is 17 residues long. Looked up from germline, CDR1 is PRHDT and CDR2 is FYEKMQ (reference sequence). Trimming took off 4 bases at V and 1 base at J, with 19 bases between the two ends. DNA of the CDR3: TGTGCCAGCAGCTCGTTCTTAGGGCTCAGGGGGAACACTGAAGCTTTCTTT. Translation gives CASSSFLGLRGNTEAFF.

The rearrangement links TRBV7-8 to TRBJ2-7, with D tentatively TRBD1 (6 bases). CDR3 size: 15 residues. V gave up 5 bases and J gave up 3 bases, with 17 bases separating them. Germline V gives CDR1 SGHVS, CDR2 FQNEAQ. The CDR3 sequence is CASSQGRQDLYEQYF. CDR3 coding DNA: TGTGCCAGCAGCCAAGGTCGACAGGACCTCTACGAGCAGTACTTC.

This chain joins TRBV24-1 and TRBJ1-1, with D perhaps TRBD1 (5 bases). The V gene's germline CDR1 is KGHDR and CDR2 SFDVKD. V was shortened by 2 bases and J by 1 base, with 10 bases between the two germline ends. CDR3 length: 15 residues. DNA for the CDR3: TGTGCCACCAGTGATTCGGCCAGGGCGAACACTGAAGCTTTCTTT. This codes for CATSDSARANTEAFF.

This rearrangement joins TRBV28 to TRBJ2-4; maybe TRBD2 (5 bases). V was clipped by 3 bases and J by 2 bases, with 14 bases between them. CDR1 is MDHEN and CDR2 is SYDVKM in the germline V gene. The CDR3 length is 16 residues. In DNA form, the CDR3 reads TGTGCCAGCAGTTTTGACGGGGTACAGTCCAAAAACATTCAGTACTTC. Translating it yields CASSFDGVQSKNIQYF.

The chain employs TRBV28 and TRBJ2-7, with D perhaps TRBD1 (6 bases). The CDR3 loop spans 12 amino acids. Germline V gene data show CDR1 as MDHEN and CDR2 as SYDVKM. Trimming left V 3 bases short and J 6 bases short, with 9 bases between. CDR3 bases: TGTGCCAGCAGTTTTACAGGGTCCGAGCAGTACTTC. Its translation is CASSFTGSEQYF. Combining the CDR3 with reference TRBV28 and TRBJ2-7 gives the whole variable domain DVKVTQSSRYLVKRTGEKVFLECVQDMDHENMFWYRQDPGLGLRLIYFSYDVKMKEKGDIPEGYSVSREKKERFSLILESASTNQTSMYLCASSFTGSEQYFGPGTRLTVT.

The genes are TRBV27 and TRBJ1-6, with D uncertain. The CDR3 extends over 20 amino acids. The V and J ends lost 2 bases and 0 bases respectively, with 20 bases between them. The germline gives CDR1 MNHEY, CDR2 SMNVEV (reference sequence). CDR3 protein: CASSLKAPSLTYSYNSPLHF. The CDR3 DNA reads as TGTGCCAGCAGTTTAAAAGCCCCCTCACTTACCTACTCCTATAATTCACCCCTCCACTTT.

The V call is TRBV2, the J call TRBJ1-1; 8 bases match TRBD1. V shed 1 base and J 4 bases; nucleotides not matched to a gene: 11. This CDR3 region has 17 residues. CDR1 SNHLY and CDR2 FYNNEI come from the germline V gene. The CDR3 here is CASSEEGFEDRATEAFF. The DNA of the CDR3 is TGTGCCAGCAGTGAAGAGGGGTTTGAGGACAGGGCCACTGAAGCTTTCTTT.

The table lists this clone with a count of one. The CDR3 DNA is TGTGCCAGCAGTTACTTGGACAGGGGGGACACCGGGGAGCTGTTTTTT. Its translation: CASSYLDRGDTGELFF. The chain links TRBV6-5 to TRBJ2-2; 10 positions agree with TRBD1. The CDR3 consists of 16 residues. J lost 3 bases, V lost 1 base, and 2 bases had no gene match. Germline assignment: CDR1 MNHEY and CDR2 SVGAGI.

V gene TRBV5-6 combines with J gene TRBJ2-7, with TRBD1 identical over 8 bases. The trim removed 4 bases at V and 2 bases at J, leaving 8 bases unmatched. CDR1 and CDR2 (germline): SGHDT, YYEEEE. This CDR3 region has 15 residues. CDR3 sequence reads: CASSLDRVGTYEQYF. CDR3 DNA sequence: TGTGCCAGCAGCCTGGACAGGGTGGGTACCTACGAGCAGTACTTC.

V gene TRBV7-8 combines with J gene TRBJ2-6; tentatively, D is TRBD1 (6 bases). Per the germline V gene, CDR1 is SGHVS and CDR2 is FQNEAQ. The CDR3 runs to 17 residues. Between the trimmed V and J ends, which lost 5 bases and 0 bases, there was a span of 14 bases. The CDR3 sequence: CASSQGHPSSGANVLTF. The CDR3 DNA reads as TGTGCCAGCAGCCAGGGACATCCCAGCTCTGGGGCCAACGTCCTGACTTTC.

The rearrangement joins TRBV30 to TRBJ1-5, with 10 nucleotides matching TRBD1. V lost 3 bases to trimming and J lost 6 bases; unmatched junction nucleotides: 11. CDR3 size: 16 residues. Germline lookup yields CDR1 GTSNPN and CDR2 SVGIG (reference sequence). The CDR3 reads CAWSAPGTGVSQPQHF. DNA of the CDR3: TGTGCCTGGAGCGCCCCCGGGACAGGGGTCAGTCAGCCCCAGCATTTT. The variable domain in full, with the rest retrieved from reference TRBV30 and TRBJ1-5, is SQTIHQWPATLVQPVGSPLSLECTVEGTSNPNLYWYRQAAGRGLQLLFYSVGIGQISSEVPQNLSASRPQDRQFILSSKKLLLSDSGFYLCAWSAPGTGVSQPQHFGDGTRLSIL.

The CDR3 reads CASGSTYEQYF. The CDR3 DNA reads as TGTGCCAGCGGTAGTACCTACGAGCAGTACTTC. V gene TRBV7-9 combines with J gene TRBJ2-7, with no clear D. Germline CDR1 reads SEHNR; CDR2 reads FQNEAQ (reference sequence). The CDR3 is 11 amino acids. V was trimmed by 8 bases and J by 2 bases, leaving 7 bases between them. The complete variable domain, with remaining parts taken from reference TRBV7-9 and TRBJ2-7, reads DTGVSQNPRHKITKRGQNVTFRCDPISEHNRLYWYRQTLGQGPEFLTYFQNEAQLEKSRLLSDRFSAERPKGSFSTLEIQRTEQGDSAMYLCASGSTYEQYFGPGTRLTVT.

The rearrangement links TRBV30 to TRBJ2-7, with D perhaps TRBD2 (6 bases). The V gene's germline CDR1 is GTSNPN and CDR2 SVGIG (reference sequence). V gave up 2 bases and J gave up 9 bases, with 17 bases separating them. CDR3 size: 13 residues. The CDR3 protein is CAWSSGLGTVQYF. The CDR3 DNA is TGTGCCTGGAGTTCGGGACTCGGGACGGTGCAGTACTTC.

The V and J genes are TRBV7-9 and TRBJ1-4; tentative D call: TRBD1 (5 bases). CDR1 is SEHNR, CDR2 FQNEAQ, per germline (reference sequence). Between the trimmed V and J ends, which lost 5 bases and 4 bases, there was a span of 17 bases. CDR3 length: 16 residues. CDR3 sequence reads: CASSPVQGVYNEKLFF. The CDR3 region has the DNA TGTGCCAGCAGCCCTGTCCAAGGGGTTTATAATGAAAAACTGTTTTTT.

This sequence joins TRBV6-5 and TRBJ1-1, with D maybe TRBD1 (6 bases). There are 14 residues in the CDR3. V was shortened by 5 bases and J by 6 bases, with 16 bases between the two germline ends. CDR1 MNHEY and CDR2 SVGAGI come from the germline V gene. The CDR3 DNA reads TGTGCCAGCAGTCCCCCCGGGGGGGGCTCTGAAGCTTTCTTT. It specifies CASSPPGGGSEAFF.

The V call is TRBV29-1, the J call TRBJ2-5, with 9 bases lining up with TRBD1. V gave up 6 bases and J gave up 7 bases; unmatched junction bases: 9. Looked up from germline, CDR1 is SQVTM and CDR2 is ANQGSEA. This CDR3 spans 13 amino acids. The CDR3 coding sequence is TGCAGCGTGACGTGGACAGGGGAAGGGACCCAGTACTTC. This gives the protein CSVTWTGEGTQYF.

The CDR3 is CASSSYATYEQYF. The CDR3 coding sequence is TGTGCCAGCAGCTCCTATGCGACCTACGAGCAGTACTTC. The V call is TRBV5-4, the J call TRBJ2-7; D not certain. The CDR3 sequence is 13 residues long. CDR1 and CDR2 from the germline V gene are SGHNT and YYREEE (reference sequence). V was clipped by 3 bases and J by 2 bases, with 9 bases between them. The whole variable domain, filled in from reference TRBV5-4 and TRBJ2-7, reads ETGVTQSPTHLIKTRGQQVTLRCSSQSGHNTVSWYQQALGQGPQFIFQYYREEENGRGNFPPRFSGLQFPNYSSELNVNALELDDSALYLCASSSYATYEQYFGPGTRLTVT.

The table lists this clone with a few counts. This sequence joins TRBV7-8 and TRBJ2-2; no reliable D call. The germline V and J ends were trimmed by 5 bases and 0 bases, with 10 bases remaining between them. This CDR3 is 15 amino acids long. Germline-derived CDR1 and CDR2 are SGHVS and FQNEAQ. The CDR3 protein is CASSVVRTNTGELFF. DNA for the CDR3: TGTGCCAGCAGCGTTGTGCGGACGAACACCGGGGAGCTGTTTTTT. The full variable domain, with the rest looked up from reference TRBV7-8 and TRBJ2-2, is GAGVSQSPRYKVAKRGQDVALRCDPISGHVSLFWYQQALGQGPEFLTYFQNEAQLDKSGLPSDRFFAERPEGSVSTLKIQRTQQEDSAVYLCASSVVRTNTGELFFGEGSRLTVL.

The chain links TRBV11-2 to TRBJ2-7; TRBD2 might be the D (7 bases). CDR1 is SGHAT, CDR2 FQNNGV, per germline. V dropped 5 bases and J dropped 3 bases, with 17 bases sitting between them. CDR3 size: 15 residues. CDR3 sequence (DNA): TGTGCCAGCAGCCTACAGGGACTACCCAACTACGAGCAGTACTTC. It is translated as CASSLQGLPNYEQYF.

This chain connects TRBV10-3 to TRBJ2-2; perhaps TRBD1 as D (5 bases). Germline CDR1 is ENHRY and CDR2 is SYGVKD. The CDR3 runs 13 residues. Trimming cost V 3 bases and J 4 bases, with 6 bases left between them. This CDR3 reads CAISDRVTGELFF. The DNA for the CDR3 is TGTGCCATCAGTGACAGGGTCACCGGGGAGCTGTTTTTT.

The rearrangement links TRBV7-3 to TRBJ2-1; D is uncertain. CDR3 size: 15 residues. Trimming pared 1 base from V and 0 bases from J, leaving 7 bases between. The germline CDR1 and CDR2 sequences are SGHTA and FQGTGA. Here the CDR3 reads CASSLIAGSYNEQFF. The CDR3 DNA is TGTGCCAGCAGCTTAATAGCTGGCTCCTACAATGAGCAGTTCTTC.

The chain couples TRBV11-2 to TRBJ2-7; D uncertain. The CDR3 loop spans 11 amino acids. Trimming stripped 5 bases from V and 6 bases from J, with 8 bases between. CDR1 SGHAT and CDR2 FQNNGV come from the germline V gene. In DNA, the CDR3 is TGTGCCAGCAGCCCCGGTTTCGAGCAGTACTTC. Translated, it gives CASSPGFEQYF.

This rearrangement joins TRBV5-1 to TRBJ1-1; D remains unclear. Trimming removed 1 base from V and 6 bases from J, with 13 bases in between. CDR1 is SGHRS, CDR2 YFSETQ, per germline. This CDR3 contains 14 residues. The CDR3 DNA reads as TGCGCCAGCAGCTTGTCGGCAGGATTTGCTGAAGCTTTCTTT. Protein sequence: CASSLSAGFAEAFF.

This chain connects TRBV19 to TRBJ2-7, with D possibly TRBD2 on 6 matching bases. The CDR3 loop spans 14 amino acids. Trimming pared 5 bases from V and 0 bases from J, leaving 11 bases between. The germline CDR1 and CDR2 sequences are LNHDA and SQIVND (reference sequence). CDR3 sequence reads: CASSGLGGSYEQYF. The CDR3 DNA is TGTGCCAGTAGTGGTCTGGGGGGCTCCTACGAGCAGTACTTC.

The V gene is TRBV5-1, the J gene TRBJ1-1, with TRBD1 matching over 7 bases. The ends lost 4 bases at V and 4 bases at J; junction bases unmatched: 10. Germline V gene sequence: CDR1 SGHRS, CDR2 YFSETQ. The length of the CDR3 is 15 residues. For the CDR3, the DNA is TGCGCCAGCAGCATTGAGACAGGGAAGGCCACTGAAGCTTTCTTT. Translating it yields CASSIETGKATEAFF.

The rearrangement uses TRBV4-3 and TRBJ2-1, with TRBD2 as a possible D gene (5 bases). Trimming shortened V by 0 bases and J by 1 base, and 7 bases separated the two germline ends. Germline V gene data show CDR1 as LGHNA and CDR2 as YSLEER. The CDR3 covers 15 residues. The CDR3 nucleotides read TGCGCCAGCAGCCAAGATCGGGGTTCCTACAATGAGCAGTTCTTC. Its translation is CASSQDRGSYNEQFF.

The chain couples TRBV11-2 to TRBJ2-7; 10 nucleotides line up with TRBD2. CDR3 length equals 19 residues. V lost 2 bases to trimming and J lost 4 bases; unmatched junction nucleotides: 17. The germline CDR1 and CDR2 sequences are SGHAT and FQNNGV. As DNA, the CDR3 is TGTGCCAGCAGCTTATCCTTCGTTTCGCCACTAGCGGGGATATACGAGCAGTACTTC. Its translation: CASSLSFVSPLAGIYEQYF. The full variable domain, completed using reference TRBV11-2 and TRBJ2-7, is EAGVAQSPRYKIIEKRQSVAFWCNPISGHATLYWYQQILGQGPKLLIQFQNNGVVDDSQLPKDRFSAERLKGVDSTLKIQPAKLEDSAVYLCASSLSFVSPLAGIYEQYFGPGTRLTVT.